This is a list of T cell receptor beta chains from one sample in a study of PD-1 blockade in classical Hodgkin lymphoma. Data came from immunoSEQ multiplex PCR; TCRdb stores just in-frame clones and leaves some out. The table lists 90,000 to 100,000 clones, 80% to 90% of them singletons. The sequenced sample was peripheral blood mononuclear cells (PBMCs), obtained before the second cycle of nivolumab. These receptors all stem from a human donor with classical Hodgkin lymphoma. CDR3s include the opening cysteine and the closing phenylalanine or tryptophan. A D gene is named only where the DNA matches it firmly. Clone size appears in some rows only: once, few, many, or a class for an expanded clone.

v_gene,j_gene,d_gene,len,abundance,CDR3nt,CDR3aa
TRBV5-5,TRBJ1-3,.,16,.,TGTGCCAGCAGCTTGTCACCAGGGAACGCTGGAAACACCATATATTTT,CASSLSPGNAGNTIYF
TRBV7-8,TRBJ2-2,TRBD2,18,.,TGTGCCAGCAGCTCCTGGACTAGCGGGAGCTCATGGGCCGGGGAGCTGTTTTTT,CASSSWTSGSSWAGELFF
TRBV11-2,TRBJ1-4,TRBD1,14,once,TGTGCCAGCAGCTCGGACAGGGTTAATGAAAAACTGTTTTTT,CASSSDRVNEKLFF
TRBV5-6,TRBJ2-5,.,12,.,TGTGCCAGCAAGCGGCCCCGGGAGACCCAGTACTTC,CASKRPRETQYF
TRBV11-2,TRBJ1-3,TRBD1,15,.,TGTGCCAGCAGCTACACAGGGGGCGGTGGAAACACCATATATTTT,CASSYTGGGGNTIYF
TRBV11-2,TRBJ2-7,.,11,.,TGTGCCAGCAGCTTACATTACGAGCAGTACTTC,CASSLHYEQYF
TRBV9,TRBJ2-5,TRBD1,18,.,TGTGCCAGCAGCGTAGCGGCGGTCGGGACAGGGGTGCAAGAGACCCAGTACTTC,CASSVAAVGTGVQETQYF
TRBV7-9,TRBJ1-4,.,11,.,TGTGCCGTCAGGATCGATGAAAAACTGTTTTTT,CAVRIDEKLFF
TRBV7-6,TRBJ2-1,TRBD1,17,once,TGTGCCAGCAGCTTAGCTCGTCCGGGACAGGGGATGAATGAGCAGTTCTTC,CASSLARPGQGMNEQFF
TRBV18,TRBJ1-4,.,15,.,TGTGCCAGCTCACGGGACGGAAATACTAATGAAAAACTGTTTTTT,CASSRDGNTNEKLFF
TRBV5-4,TRBJ2-2,TRBD2,16,.,TGTGCCAGCAGCTTGGATAGCGGGAGGGCTACCGGGGAGCTGTTTTTT,CASSLDSGRATGELFF
TRBV5-4,TRBJ1-1,.,14,.,TGTGCCAGCAGCTTGGTGGGGGTAGGCACTGAAGCTTTCTTT,CASSLVGVGTEAFF
TRBV5-4,TRBJ1-2,TRBD1,13,.,TGTGCCAGCAGCTCACGGGACAGCCCTTGGGTGACCTTC,CASSSRDSPWVTF
TRBV19,TRBJ1-2,.,15,.,TGTGCCAGTAGTATACCCGGGCCCCGGAGGGATGGCTACACCTTC,CASSIPGPRRDGYTF
TRBV7-8,TRBJ2-2,TRBD1,20,.,TGTGCCAGCAGCCCTAGCAGGGTTTACGACAGGGGAAAGAACACCGGGGAGCTGTTTTTT,CASSPSRVYDRGKNTGELFF
TRBV2,TRBJ2-7,.,14,.,TGTGCCAGCAGCCCTCCCCCAACCGGGCTCGAGCAGTACTTC,CASSPPPTGLEQYF
TRBV11-3,TRBJ2-3,TRBD2,15,.,TGTGCCAGCAGCTTCCGAGCGGGAGCGGTGGATACGCAGTATTTT,CASSFRAGAVDTQYF
TRBV2,TRBJ2-5,TRBD1,14,few,TGTGCCAGCAGGATGACAGGGGGGGTGGAGACCCAGTACTTC,CASRMTGGVETQYF
TRBV6-5,TRBJ2-2,.,13,.,TGTGCCAGCAGCCTCCAGTTCGCCGGGGAGCTGTTTTTT,CASSLQFAGELFF
TRBV4-1,TRBJ2-5,TRBD2,16,.,TGCGCCAGCAGCCAAGATGGGTCTAGCGGGAGGGAGACCCAGTACTTC,CASSQDGSSGRETQYF
TRBV6-1,TRBJ2-7,TRBD2,19,.,TGTGCCAGCAGTGAAGCTCTTCCTAGCGGGAGGGCGGGGTCCTACGAGCAGTACTTC,CASSEALPSGRAGSYEQYF
TRBV15,TRBJ2-1,.,17,.,TGTGCCACCAGCAGAGAACAACCCGGGAGTCCCTACAATGAGCAGTTCTTC,CATSREQPGSPYNEQFF
TRBV7-2,TRBJ1-4,.,15,.,TGTGCCAGCAGCTTAGGGCCCAACCTAGTAGAAAAACTGTTTTTT,CASSLGPNLVEKLFF
TRBV21-1,TRBJ2-7,.,15,.,TGTGCCAGCGTCCAGGACGGGACAGGGGTCCACGAGCAGTACTTC,CASVQDGTGVHEQYF